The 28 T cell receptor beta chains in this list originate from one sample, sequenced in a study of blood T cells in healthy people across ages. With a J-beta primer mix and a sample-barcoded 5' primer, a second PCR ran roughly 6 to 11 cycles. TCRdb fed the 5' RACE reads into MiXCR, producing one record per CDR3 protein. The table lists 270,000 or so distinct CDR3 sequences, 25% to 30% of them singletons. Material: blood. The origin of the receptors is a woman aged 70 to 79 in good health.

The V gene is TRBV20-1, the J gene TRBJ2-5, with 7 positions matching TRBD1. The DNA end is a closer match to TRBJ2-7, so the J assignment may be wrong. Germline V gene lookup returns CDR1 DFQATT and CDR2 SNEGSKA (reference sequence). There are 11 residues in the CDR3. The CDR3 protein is CSAGDSHEQYF. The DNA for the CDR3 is TGCAGTGCTGGGGACAGCCACGAGCAGTACTTC.

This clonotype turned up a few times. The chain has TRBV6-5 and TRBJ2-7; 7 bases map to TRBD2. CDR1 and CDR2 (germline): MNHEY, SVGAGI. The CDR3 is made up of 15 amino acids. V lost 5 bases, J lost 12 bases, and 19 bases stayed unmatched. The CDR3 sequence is CASSPPEASGLPRYF. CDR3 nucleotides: TGTGCCAGCAGTCCCCCCGAGGCTAGCGGCTTGCCTCGGTACTTC.

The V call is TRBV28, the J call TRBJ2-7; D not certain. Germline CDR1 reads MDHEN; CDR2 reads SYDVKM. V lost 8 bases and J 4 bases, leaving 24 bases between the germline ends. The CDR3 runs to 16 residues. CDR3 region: CASGAPLLRVRYEQYF. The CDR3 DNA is TGTGCCAGCGGCGCCCCCCTTCTTCGTGTGAGGTACGAGCAGTACTTC. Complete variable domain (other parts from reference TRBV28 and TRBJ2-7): DVKVTQSSRYLVKRTGEKVFLECVQDMDHENMFWYRQDPGLGLRLIYFSYDVKMKEKGDIPEGYSVSREKKERFSLILESASTNQTSMYLCASGAPLLRVRYEQYFGPGTRLTVT.

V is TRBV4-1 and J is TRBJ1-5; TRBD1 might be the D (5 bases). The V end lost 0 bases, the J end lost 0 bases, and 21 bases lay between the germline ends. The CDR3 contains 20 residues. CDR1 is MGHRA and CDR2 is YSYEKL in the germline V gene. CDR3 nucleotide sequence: TGCGCCAGCAGCCAAGAAGCCCCCCGGCCTGGGGGAGCTAGCAATCAGCCCCAGCATTTT. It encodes CASSQEAPRPGGASNQPQHF.

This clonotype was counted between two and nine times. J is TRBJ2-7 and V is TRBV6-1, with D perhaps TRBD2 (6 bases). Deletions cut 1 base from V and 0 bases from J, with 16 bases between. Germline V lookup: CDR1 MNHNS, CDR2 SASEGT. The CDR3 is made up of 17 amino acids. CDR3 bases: TGTGCCAGCAGTGAAGTGGGAGGACCGTTTGGCTCCTACGAGCAGTACTTC. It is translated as CASSEVGGPFGSYEQYF.

CDR3 loop: CASSPQGREGDTQYF. DNA for the CDR3: TGTGCCAGCAGCCCCCAAGGTCGGGAGGGTGATACGCAGTATTTT. V and J are TRBV12-3 or TRBV12-4 and TRBJ2-3, with 8 bases that match TRBD2. CDR3 length: 15 residues. Unmatched junction bases numbered 11, after V lost 6 bases and J lost 6 bases.

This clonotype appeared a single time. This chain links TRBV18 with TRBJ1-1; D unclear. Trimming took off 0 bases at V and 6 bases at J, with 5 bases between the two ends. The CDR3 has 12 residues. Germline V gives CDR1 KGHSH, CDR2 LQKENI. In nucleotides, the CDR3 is TGTGCCAGCTCACCACCTTCGGCTGAAGCTTTCTTT. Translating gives CASSPPSAEAFF.

The CDR3 nucleotides read TGTGCCAGCAAGAGATTCGGACAGGGGTACACTGAAGCTTTCTTT. Protein sequence: CASKRFGQGYTEAFF. This chain links TRBV19 with TRBJ1-1; 9 nucleotides match TRBD1. Germline loops: CDR1 LNHDA, CDR2 SQIVND (reference sequence). The CDR3 has 15 residues. V was pared by 9 bases and J by 3 bases, with 11 bases of the junction left unmatched. The full variable domain, in which reference TRBV19 and TRBJ1-1 provide the parts outside the CDR3, is DGGITQSPKYLFRKEGQNVTLSCEQNLNHDAMYWYRQDPGQGLRLIYYSQIVNDFQKGDIAEGYSVSREKKESFPLTVTSAQKNPTAFYLCASKRFGQGYTEAFFGQGTRLTVV.

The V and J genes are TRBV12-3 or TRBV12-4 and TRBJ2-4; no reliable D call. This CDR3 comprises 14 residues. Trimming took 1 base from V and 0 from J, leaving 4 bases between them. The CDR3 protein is CASSLGLAKNIQYF. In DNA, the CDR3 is TGTGCCAGCAGTTTAGGACTAGCCAAAAACATTCAGTACTTC.

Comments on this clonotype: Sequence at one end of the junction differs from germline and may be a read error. CDR3 nucleotides: TGTACCAGCAGCTCCAGGGTAGGAGAGACCCAGTACTTC. Translating it yields CTSSSRVGETQYF. The chain couples TRBV7-6 to TRBJ2-5; a possible D gene is TRBD1 (5 bases). This CDR3 has 13 residues. In germline, CDR1 is SGHVS, CDR2 FNYEAQ.

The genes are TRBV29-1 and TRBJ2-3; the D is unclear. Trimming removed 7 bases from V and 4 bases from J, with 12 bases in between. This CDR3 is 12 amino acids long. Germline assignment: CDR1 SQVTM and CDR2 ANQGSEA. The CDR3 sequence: CSGEGRADTQYF. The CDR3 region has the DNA TGCAGCGGGGAAGGTCGGGCAGATACGCAGTATTTT.

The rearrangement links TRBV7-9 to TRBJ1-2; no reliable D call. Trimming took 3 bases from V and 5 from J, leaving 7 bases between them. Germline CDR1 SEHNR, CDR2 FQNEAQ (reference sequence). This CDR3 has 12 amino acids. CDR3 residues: CASSLYLYGYTF. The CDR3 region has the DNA TGTGCCAGCAGCTTGTACCTTTATGGCTACACCTTC.

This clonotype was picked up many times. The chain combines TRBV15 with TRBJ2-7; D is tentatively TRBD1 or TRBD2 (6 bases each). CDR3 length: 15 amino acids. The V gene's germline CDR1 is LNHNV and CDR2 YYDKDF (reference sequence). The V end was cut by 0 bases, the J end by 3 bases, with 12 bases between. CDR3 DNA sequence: TGTGCCACCAGCAGAGAAAGGGGGGTACTCTACGAGCAGTACTTC. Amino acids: CATSRERGVLYEQYF.

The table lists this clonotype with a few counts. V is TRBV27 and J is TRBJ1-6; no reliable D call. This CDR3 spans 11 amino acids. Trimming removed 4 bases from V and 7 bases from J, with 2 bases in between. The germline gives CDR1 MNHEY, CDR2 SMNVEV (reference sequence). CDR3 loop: CASSSNSPLHF. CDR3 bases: TGTGCCAGCAGTTCGAATTCACCCCTCCACTTT.

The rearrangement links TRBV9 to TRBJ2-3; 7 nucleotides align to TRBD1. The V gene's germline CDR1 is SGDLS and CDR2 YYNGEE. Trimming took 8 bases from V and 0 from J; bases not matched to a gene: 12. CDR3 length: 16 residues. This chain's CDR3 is CASSFGQAASTDTQYF. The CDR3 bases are TGTGCCAGTAGTTTCGGACAGGCGGCGAGCACAGATACGCAGTATTTT. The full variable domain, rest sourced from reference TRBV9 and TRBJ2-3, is DSGVTQTPKHLITATGQRVTLRCSPRSGDLSVYWYQQSLDQGLQFLIQYYNGEERAKGNILERFSAQQFPDLHSELNLSSLELGDSALYFCASSFGQAASTDTQYFGPGTRLTVL.

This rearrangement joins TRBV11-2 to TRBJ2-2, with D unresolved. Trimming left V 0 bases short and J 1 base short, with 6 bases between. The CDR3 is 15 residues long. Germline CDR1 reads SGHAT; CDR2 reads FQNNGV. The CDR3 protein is CASSLEAWNTGELFF. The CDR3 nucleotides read TGTGCCAGCAGCTTAGAAGCCTGGAACACCGGGGAGCTGTTTTTT.

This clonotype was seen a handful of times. DNA for the CDR3: TGTGCCAGCAGTCCTCCGACTCAGCCCCAGCATTTT. It translates to CASSPPTQPQHF. This chain links TRBV6-6 with TRBJ1-5; D is undetermined. The CDR3 sequence is 12 residues long. Per germline, CDR1 MNHNY and CDR2 SVGAGI (reference sequence). Trimming stripped 5 bases from V and 6 bases from J, with 8 bases between.

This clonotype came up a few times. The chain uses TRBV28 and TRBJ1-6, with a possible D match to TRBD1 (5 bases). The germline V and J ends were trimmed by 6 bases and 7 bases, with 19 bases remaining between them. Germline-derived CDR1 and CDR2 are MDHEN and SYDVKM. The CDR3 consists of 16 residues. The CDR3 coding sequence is TGTGCCAGCAGCGACACCGACAGACCTGGCAATTCACCCCTCCACTTT. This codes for CASSDTDRPGNSPLHF.

CDR3 residues: CATQGDRGLAGQETQYF. CDR3 DNA: TGTGCCACCCAGGGCGATCGGGGACTAGCGGGTCAAGAGACCCAGTACTTC. The chain links TRBV24-1 to TRBJ2-5; 12 nucleotides line up with TRBD2. The CDR3 runs 17 residues. With V trimmed by 9 bases and J by 2 bases, 12 bases remained unmatched. The V gene's germline CDR1 is KGHDR and CDR2 SFDVKD.

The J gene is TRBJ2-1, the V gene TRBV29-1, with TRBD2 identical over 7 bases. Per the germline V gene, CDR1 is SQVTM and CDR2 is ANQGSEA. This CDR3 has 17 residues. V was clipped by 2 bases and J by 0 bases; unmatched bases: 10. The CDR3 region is CSVELPSGRSSYNEQFF. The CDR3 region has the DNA TGCAGCGTTGAATTGCCTAGCGGACGGAGCTCCTACAATGAGCAGTTCTTC.

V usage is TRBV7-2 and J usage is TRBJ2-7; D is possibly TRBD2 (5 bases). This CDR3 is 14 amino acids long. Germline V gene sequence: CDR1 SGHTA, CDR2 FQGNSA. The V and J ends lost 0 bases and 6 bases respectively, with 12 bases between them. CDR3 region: CASSLAGDVVEQYF. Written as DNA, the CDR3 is TGTGCCAGCAGCTTAGCGGGAGACGTGGTCGAGCAGTACTTC.

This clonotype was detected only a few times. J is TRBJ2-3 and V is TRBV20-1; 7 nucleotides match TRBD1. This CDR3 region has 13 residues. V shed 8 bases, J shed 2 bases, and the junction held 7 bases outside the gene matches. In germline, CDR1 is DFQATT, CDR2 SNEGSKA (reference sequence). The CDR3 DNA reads TGCAGTCTGAGGGACAGAACCACAGATACGCAGTATTTT. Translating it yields CSLRDRTTDTQYF.

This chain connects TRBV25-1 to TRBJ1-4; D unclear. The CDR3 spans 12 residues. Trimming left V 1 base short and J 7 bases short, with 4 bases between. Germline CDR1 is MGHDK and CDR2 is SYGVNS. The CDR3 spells CASSESREKLFF. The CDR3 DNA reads TGTGCCAGCAGTGAATCGCGTGAAAAACTGTTTTTT. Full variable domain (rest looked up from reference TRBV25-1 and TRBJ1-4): EADIYQTPRYLVIGTGKKITLECSQTMGHDKMYWYQQDPGMELHLIHYSYGVNSTEKGDLSSESTVSRIRTEHFPLTLESARPSHTSQYLCASSESREKLFFGSGTQLSVL.

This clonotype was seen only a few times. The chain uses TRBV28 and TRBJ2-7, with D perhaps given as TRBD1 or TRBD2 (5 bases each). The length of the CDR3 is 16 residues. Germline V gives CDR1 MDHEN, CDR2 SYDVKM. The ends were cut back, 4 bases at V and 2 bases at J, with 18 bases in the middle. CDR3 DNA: TGTGCCAGCAGTTCACCCCAGGGAAATAGCGCCTACGAGCAGTACTTC. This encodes CASSSPQGNSAYEQYF.

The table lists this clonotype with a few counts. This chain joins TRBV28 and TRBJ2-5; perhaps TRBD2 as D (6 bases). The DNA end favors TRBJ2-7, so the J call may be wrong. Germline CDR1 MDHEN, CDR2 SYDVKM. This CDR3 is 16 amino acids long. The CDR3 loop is CASTKGRLAVSYEQYF. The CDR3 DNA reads TGTGCCAGCACCAAGGGTAGGTTAGCGGTTTCCTACGAGCAGTACTTC.

The chain's CDR3 is CASSLEGAYGYTF. CDR3 bases: TGTGCCAGCAGCTTAGAGGGGGCTTATGGCTACACCTTC. The rearrangement joins TRBV7-2 to TRBJ1-2, with 7 bases aligning to TRBD1. There are 13 residues in the CDR3. Trimming at V came to 1 base and at J to 5 bases, leaving 1 base not matched to a gene. Germline V gives CDR1 SGHTA, CDR2 FQGNSA.

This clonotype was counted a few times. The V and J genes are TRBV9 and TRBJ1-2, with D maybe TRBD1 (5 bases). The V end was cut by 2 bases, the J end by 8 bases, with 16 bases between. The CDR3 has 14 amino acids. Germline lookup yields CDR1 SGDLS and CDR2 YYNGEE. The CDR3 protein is CASSVGTAKEGYTF. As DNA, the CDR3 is TGTGCCAGCAGCGTGGGGACGGCAAAGGAAGGCTACACCTTC.

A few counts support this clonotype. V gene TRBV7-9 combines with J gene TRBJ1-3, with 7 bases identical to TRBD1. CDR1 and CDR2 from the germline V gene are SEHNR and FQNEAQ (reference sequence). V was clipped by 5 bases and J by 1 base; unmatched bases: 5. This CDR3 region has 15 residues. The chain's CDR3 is CASSTTGISGNTIYF. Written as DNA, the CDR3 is TGTGCCAGCAGCACGACAGGGATTTCTGGAAACACCATATATTTT.